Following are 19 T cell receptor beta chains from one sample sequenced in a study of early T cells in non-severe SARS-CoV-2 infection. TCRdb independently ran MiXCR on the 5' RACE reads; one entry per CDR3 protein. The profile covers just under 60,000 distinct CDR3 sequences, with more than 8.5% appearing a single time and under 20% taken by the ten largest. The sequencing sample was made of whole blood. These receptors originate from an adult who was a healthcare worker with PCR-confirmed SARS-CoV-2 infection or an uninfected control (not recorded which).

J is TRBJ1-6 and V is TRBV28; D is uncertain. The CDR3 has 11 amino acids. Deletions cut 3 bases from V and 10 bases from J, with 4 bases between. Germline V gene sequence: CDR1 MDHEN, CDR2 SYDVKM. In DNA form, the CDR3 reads TGTGCCAGCAGTTTCGGGTCACCCCTCCACTTT. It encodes CASSFGSPLHF. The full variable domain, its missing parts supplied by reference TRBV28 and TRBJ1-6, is DVKVTQSSRYLVKRTGEKVFLECVQDMDHENMFWYRQDPGLGLRLIYFSYDVKMKEKGDIPEGYSVSREKKERFSLILESASTNQTSMYLCASSFGSPLHFGNGTRLTVT.

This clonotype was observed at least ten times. The CDR3 sequence: CASSLRTGAQWDTIYF. The DNA of the CDR3 is TGTGCCAGCAGCTTAAGGACAGGCGCTCAATGGGACACCATATATTTT. This chain uses TRBV7-6 with TRBJ1-3; 7 nucleotides line up with TRBD1. The CDR3 sequence is 16 residues long. J lost 8 bases, V lost 2 bases, and 12 bases had no gene match. The V gene's germline CDR1 is SGHVS and CDR2 FNYEAQ.

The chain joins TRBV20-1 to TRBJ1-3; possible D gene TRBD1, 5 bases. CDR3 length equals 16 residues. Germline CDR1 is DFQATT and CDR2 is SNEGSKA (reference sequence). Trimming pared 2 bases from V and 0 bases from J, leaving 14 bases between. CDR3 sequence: CSARPAGLPSGNTIYF. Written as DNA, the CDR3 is TGCAGTGCTAGACCTGCGGGACTGCCCTCTGGAAACACCATATATTTT.

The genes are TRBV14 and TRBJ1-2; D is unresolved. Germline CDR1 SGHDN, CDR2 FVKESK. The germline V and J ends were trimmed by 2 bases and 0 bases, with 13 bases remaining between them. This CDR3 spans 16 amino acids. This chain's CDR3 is CASSQRGQTTNYGYTF. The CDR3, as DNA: TGTGCCAGCAGCCAACGAGGGCAGACGACTAACTATGGCTACACCTTC.

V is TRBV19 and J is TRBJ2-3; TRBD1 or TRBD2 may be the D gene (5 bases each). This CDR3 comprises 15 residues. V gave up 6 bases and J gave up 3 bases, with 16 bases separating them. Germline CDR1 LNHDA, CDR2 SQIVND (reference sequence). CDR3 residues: CASRTVGERTDTQYF. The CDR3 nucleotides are TGTGCCAGTAGAACCGTGGGGGAAAGGACAGATACGCAGTATTTT.

CDR3 in amino acids: CASSGTPGGRTDTQYF. For the CDR3, the DNA is TGTGCCAGCAGTGGCACGCCAGGGGGAAGGACAGATACGCAGTATTTT. V and J are TRBV6-5 and TRBJ2-3; TRBD1 matches at 7 bases. Germline V CDR1 and CDR2: MNHEY, SVGAGI. CDR3 length equals 16 residues. J lost 3 bases, V lost 5 bases, and 11 bases had no gene match.

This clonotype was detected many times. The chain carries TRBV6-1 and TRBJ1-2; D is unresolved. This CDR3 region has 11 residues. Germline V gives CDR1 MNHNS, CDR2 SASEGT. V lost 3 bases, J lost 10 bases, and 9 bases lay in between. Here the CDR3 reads CASSEAGSYTF. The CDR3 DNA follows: TGTGCCAGCAGTGAGGCGGGCTCCTACACCTTC.

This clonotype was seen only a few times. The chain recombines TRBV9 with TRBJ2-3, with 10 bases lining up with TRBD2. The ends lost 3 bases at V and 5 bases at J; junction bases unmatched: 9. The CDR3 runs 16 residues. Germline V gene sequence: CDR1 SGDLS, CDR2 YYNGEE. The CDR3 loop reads CASSGTGTSVGDTQYF. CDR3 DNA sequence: TGTGCCAGCAGCGGGACGGGGACTAGCGTGGGAGATACGCAGTATTTT.

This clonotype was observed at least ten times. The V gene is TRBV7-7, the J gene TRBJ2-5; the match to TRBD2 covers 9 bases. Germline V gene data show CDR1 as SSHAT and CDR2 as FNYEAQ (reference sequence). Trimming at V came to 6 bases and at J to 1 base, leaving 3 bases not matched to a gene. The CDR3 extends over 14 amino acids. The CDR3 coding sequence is TGTGCCAGCAGTCTACTAGCGGGCCAAGAGACCCAGTACTTC. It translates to CASSLLAGQETQYF.

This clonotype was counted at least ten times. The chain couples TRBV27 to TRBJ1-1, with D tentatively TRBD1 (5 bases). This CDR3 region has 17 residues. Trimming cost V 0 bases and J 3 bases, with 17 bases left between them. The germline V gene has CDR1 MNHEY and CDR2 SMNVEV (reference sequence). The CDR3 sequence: CASSLSTPGPMDTEAFF. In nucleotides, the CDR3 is TGTGCCAGCAGTTTATCAACCCCAGGGCCCATGGACACTGAAGCTTTCTTT.

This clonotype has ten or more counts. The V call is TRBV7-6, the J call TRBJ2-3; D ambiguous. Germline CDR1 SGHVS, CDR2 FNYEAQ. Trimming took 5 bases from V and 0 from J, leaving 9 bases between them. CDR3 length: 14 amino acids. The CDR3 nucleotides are TGTGCCAGCAGCCCATCTCCTAGCACAGATACGCAGTATTTT. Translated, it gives CASSPSPSTDTQYF.

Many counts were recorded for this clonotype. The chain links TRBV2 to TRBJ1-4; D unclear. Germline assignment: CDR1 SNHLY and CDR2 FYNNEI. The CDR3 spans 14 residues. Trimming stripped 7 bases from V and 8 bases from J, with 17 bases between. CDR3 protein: CASKQAGSIEKLFF. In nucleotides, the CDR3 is TGTGCCAGCAAGCAAGCCGGGTCCATCGAAAAACTGTTTTTT.

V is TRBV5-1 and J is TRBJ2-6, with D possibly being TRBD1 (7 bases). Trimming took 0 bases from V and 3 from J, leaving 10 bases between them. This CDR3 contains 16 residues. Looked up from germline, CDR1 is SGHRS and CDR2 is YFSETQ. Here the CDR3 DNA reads TGCGCCAGCAGCTTGGGCGGGACAGATGGGGCCAACGTCCTGACTTTC. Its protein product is CASSLGGTDGANVLTF.

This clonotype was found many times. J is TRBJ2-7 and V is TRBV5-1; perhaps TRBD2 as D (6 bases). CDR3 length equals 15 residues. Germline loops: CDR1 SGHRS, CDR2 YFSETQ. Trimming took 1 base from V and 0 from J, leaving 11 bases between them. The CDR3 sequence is CASSLFAGSSYEQYF. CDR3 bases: TGCGCCAGCAGCTTGTTTGCGGGGAGCTCCTACGAGCAGTACTTC.

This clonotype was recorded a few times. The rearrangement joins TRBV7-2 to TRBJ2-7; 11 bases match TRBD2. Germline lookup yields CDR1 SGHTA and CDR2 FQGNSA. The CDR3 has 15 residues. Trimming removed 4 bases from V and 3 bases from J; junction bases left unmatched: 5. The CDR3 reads CASSSDSGRVYEQYF. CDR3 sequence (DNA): TGTGCCAGCAGCTCTGATAGCGGGAGGGTCTACGAGCAGTACTTC. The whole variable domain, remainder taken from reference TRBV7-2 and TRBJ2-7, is GAGVSQSPSNKVTEKGKDVELRCDPISGHTALYWYRQSLGQGLEFLIYFQGNSAPDKSGLPSDRFSAERTGGSVSTLTIQRTQQEDSAVYLCASSSDSGRVYEQYFGPGTRLTVT.

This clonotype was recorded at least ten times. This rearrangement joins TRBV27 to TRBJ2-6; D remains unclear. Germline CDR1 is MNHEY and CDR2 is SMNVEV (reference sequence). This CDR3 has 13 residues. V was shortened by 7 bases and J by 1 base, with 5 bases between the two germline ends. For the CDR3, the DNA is TGTGCCAGCATGTTATCTGGGGCCAACGTCCTGACTTTC. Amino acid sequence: CASMLSGANVLTF.

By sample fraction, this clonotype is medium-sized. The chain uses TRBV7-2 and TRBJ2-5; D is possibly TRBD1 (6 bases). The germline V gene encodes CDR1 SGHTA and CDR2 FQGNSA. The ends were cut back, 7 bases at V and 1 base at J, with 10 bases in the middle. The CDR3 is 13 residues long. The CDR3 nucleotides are TGTGCCAGCACCGCGGACAGCCAAGAGACCCAGTACTTC. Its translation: CASTADSQETQYF.

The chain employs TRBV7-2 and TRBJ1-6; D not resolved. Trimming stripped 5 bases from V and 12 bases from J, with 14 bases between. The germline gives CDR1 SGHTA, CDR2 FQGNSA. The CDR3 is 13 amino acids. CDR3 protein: CASSPNSGLPLHF. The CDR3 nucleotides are TGTGCCAGCAGCCCAAATTCGGGTCTACCCCTCCACTTT.

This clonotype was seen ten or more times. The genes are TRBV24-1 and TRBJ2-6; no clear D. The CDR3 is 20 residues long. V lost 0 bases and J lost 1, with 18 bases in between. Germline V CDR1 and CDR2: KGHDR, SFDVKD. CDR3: CATSDLRGSSLESGANVLTF. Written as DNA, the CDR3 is TGTGCCACCAGTGATTTGCGTGGGTCATCCCTTGAATCTGGGGCCAACGTCCTGACTTTC.